Below, one TCR beta chain is given with its context. CDR1 SGHTA and CDR2 FQGNSA come from the germline V gene. The CDR3 runs to 13 residues. Trimming stripped 0 bases from V and 5 bases from J, with 7 bases between. This sample was taken from a study of T cell repertoires in ileal Crohn's disease. Method: immunoSEQ multiplex PCR; TCRdb's copy keeps in-frame clones and lacks some. The table lists a few thousand clones, about 96% of them singletons. Specimen: ileal tissue. The chain has TRBV7-2 and TRBJ1-2, with D unclear. This receptor was identified in an adult with Crohn's disease. The CDR3 coding sequence is TGTGCCAGCAGCTTAGCGTCGGAGTATGGCTACACCTTC. This codes for CASSLASEYGYTF.